A single sample is the source of the 24 T cell receptor beta chains below, sequenced in a study of shared clonotypes between healthy human individuals. Generated by immunoSEQ multiplex PCR, the TCRdb table keeps only in-frame clones and is missing some. Here the sample spans about 600,000 clones, around 97% being singletons. Sequencing was carried out using naive CD4+ T cells sorted from blood. Documented subset: CD45RA+ positively selected. The receptors stem from a woman aged 30 to 39 in good health.

This rearrangement joins TRBV28 to TRBJ2-7; either TRBD1 or TRBD2 may supply D (6 bases each). V was pared by 6 bases and J by 0 bases, with 18 bases between. The length of the CDR3 is 16 residues. The germline V gene has CDR1 MDHEN and CDR2 SYDVKM. The CDR3 sequence: CASRSGASDHSYEQYF. DNA of the CDR3: TGTGCCAGCAGATCAGGGGCTAGCGACCACTCCTACGAGCAGTACTTC.

V usage is TRBV7-2 and J usage is TRBJ2-5; 9 bases line up with TRBD2. CDR1 is SGHTA, CDR2 FQGNSA, per germline. This CDR3 has 15 amino acids. V gave up 5 bases and J gave up 7 bases; unmatched junction bases: 11. CDR3 sequence reads: CASSATSGLEGTQYF. CDR3 bases: TGTGCCAGCAGCGCGACTAGCGGCTTAGAAGGGACCCAGTACTTC.

J is TRBJ1-3 and V is TRBV7-2, with D perhaps TRBD1 (5 bases). The CDR3 is made up of 15 amino acids. Germline V gene data show CDR1 as SGHTA and CDR2 as FQGNSA. The V and J ends lost 1 base and 4 bases respectively, with 11 bases between them. The CDR3 nucleotides are TGTGCCAGCAGCTTAGGGGACGTGGAGGGAAACACCATATATTTT. Encoded protein: CASSLGDVEGNTIYF.

The rearrangement links TRBV5-4 to TRBJ1-3, with D unresolved. CDR1 and CDR2 (germline): SGHNT, YYREEE (reference sequence). Trimming took 0 bases from V and 0 from J, leaving 7 bases between them. The CDR3 consists of 15 residues. The CDR3 nucleotides read TGTGCCAGCAGCTTGGCCGGTAGCTCTGGAAACACCATATATTTT. This encodes CASSLAGSSGNTIYF.

The rearrangement uses TRBV28 and TRBJ2-5, with TRBD2 matching 7 bases. Matching the DNA end better, TRBJ2-7 makes the J call doubtful. The CDR3 sequence is 14 residues long. Germline lookup yields CDR1 MDHEN and CDR2 SYDVKM. This CDR3 reads CASSFYAGANEQYF. In DNA, the CDR3 is TGTGCCAGCAGTTTTTATGCGGGAGCTAACGAGCAGTACTTC.

This chain uses TRBV18 with TRBJ2-6; 7 nucleotides line up with TRBD2. Germline CDR1 KGHSH, CDR2 LQKENI. After removal of 5 bases from V and 0 bases from J, the junction contained 1 base not matched to a gene. The CDR3 covers 15 residues. CDR3: CASSAGVSGANVLTF. DNA of the CDR3: TGTGCCAGCTCAGCGGGAGTCTCTGGGGCCAACGTCCTGACTTTC. Looking up the rest from reference TRBV18 and TRBJ2-6 gives the full variable domain: NAGVMQNPRHLVRRRGQEARLRCSPMKGHSHVYWYRQLPEEGLKFMVYLQKENIIDESGMPKERFSAEFPKEGPSILRIQQVVRGDSAAYFCASSAGVSGANVLTFGAGSRLTVL.

The rearrangement uses TRBV21-1 and TRBJ2-6; no DNA check was done on the table's D call, TRBD1. TRBV21-1 corresponds to a pseudogene. The CDR3 runs 17 residues. CDR3 protein: CASSTGQGPSGANVLTF. CDR3 DNA: TGTGCCAGCAGCACGGGACAGGGACCGTCTGGGGCCAACGTCCTGACTTTC.

The CDR3 DNA reads TGTGCCAGCAGTTATGTGGCCCGAAACTATGGCTACACCTTC. This sequence encodes CASSYVARNYGYTF. The rearrangement uses TRBV6-5 and TRBJ1-2, with D hard to call. The germline V and J ends were trimmed by 3 bases and 2 bases, with 10 bases remaining between them. CDR1 MNHEY and CDR2 SVGAGI come from the germline V gene. The CDR3 is made up of 14 amino acids.

The chain is built from TRBV19 and TRBJ2-2; TRBD2 aligns across 11 bases. The V gene end was trimmed by 6 bases and the J gene end by 4 bases; junction bases not matched to a gene: 7. This CDR3 has 16 residues. The germline gives CDR1 LNHDA, CDR2 SQIVND (reference sequence). The CDR3 sequence: CASRITSGRGTGELFF. The CDR3 bases are TGTGCCAGTAGGATCACTAGCGGGAGAGGCACCGGGGAGCTGTTTTTT.

This chain uses TRBV10-3 with TRBJ2-7; the D gene is possibly TRBD2 (5 bases). Germline CDR1 reads ENHRY; CDR2 reads SYGVKD. Trimming cost V 2 bases and J 3 bases, with 17 bases left between them. The CDR3 is 16 residues long. The CDR3 nucleotides read TGTGCCATCAGTGAGATGGAAGGACTGGATGACTACGAGCAGTACTTC. Protein sequence: CAISEMEGLDDYEQYF.

The rearrangement uses TRBV29-1 and TRBJ2-5, with D possibly TRBD2 on 5 matching bases. This CDR3 region has 15 residues. The germline CDR1 and CDR2 sequences are SQVTM and ANQGSEA. The ends were cut back, 7 bases at V and 1 base at J, with 19 bases in the middle. The CDR3 region is CSATPLTGIQETQYF. CDR3 coding DNA: TGCAGCGCTACCCCCCTAACGGGGATCCAAGAGACCCAGTACTTC.

This chain links TRBV20-1 with TRBJ2-7; D is undetermined. V lost 3 bases to trimming and J lost 6 bases, with 9 bases between them. This CDR3 is 11 amino acids long. The V gene's germline CDR1 is DFQATT and CDR2 SNEGSKA (reference sequence). As DNA, the CDR3 is TGCAGTGCTAGCGAAAGTGGCGAGCAGTACTTC. This gives the protein CSASESGEQYF.

The chain employs TRBV18 and TRBJ2-3, with 11 bases matching TRBD1. The CDR3 runs 15 residues. CDR1 and CDR2 from the germline V gene are KGHSH and LQKENI. Trimming at V came to 5 bases and at J to 2 bases, leaving 3 bases not matched to a gene. The CDR3 loop reads CASSGQGAITDTQYF. The CDR3 nucleotides are TGTGCCAGCTCAGGACAGGGGGCCATCACAGATACGCAGTATTTT.

This clone showed up just once. The gene calls are TRBV6-1 and TRBJ2-7; a weak D match, TRBD1 (6 bases). The CDR3 contains 14 residues. The germline CDR1 and CDR2 sequences are MNHNS and SASEGT. The germline V and J ends were trimmed by 4 bases and 2 bases, with 12 bases remaining between them. CDR3 residues: CASSGTAAPYEQYF. Here the CDR3 DNA reads TGTGCCAGCAGTGGGACAGCAGCTCCCTACGAGCAGTACTTC.

This clone was observed once. The V and J genes are TRBV30 and TRBJ2-7; D perhaps matches TRBD1 (5 bases). The CDR3 is 12 residues long. V was shortened by 5 bases and J by 1 base, with 9 bases between the two germline ends. Germline-derived CDR1 and CDR2 are GTSNPN and SVGIG (reference sequence). CDR3 DNA sequence: TGTGCCTGGTCGCGACAGTCCTACGAGCAGTACTTC. The encoded protein is CAWSRQSYEQYF. Based on the CDR3 plus reference TRBV30 and TRBJ2-7, the full variable domain is SQTIHQWPATLVQPVGSPLSLECTVEGTSNPNLYWYRQAAGRGLQLLFYSVGIGQISSEVPQNLSASRPQDRQFILSSKKLLLSDSGFYLCAWSRQSYEQYFGPGTRLTVT.

The chain links TRBV7-8 to TRBJ2-7; D perhaps matches TRBD1 (6 bases). The V and J ends lost 0 bases and 2 bases respectively, with 11 bases between them. Germline CDR1 SGHVS, CDR2 FQNEAQ. The CDR3 sequence is 15 residues long. The DNA of the CDR3 is TGTGCCAGCAGCTTAGCTTTGCAGGGGCCCTACGAGCAGTACTTC. Amino acids: CASSLALQGPYEQYF.

The gene calls are TRBV28 and TRBJ1-6; D call uncertain. Germline V CDR1 and CDR2: MDHEN, SYDVKM. The CDR3 extends over 14 amino acids. V dropped 7 bases and J dropped 4 bases, with 11 bases sitting between them. DNA for the CDR3: TGTGCCAGCAAAAGGGCGGGTTATAATTCACCCCTCCACTTT. Translation gives CASKRAGYNSPLHF.

This clone has only one observation. The V call is TRBV5-1, the J call TRBJ2-7; a possible D gene is TRBD1 (5 bases). The germline gives CDR1 SGHRS, CDR2 YFSETQ. This CDR3 is built from 14 residues. V was pared by 0 bases and J by 4 bases, with 11 bases between. This CDR3 reads CASSLDSRGYEQYF. CDR3 coding DNA: TGCGCCAGCAGCTTGGACAGTAGGGGATACGAGCAGTACTTC.

The rearrangement links TRBV10-1 to TRBJ2-1, with D perhaps matching TRBD1 (6 bases). Germline lookup yields CDR1 WNHNN and CDR2 SYGVQD (reference sequence). The V gene lost 3 bases and the J gene lost 5 bases, with 14 bases spanning the gap. The CDR3 runs to 15 residues. The DNA for the CDR3 is TGCGCCAGCAGTGACCCCGTAGGACAGAACAATGAGCAGTTCTTC. Protein: CASSDPVGQNNEQFF.

The chain carries TRBV6-1 and TRBJ1-2; D unclear. Germline V gene sequence: CDR1 MNHNS, CDR2 SASEGT. The CDR3 is 14 residues long. V dropped 0 bases and J dropped 8 bases, with 13 bases sitting between them. The CDR3 nucleotides are TGTGCCAGCAGTGAAGCCCCCACCAAGCGAGGCTACACCTTC. It encodes CASSEAPTKRGYTF.

CDR3 amino acids: CASSPFSSASYEQYF. In DNA, the CDR3 is TGCGCCAGCAGCCCCTTTTCGAGCGCCTCCTACGAGCAGTACTTC. The chain carries TRBV5-1 and TRBJ2-7; no clear D gene. Looked up from germline, CDR1 is SGHRS and CDR2 is YFSETQ. V lost 4 bases to trimming and J lost 0 bases, with 14 bases between them. There are 15 residues in the CDR3.

The chain joins TRBV5-6 to TRBJ2-1, with 7 bases lining up with TRBD1. V trimming: 3 bases; J trimming: 4 bases; junction bases outside the gene matches: 10. This CDR3 contains 16 residues. Germline V lookup: CDR1 SGHDT, CDR2 YYEEEE. Written as DNA, the CDR3 is TGTGCCAGCAGCTCGATGGACAGGAGGATTTACAATGAGCAGTTCTTC. Encoded protein: CASSSMDRRIYNEQFF.

The chain couples TRBV5-6 to TRBJ1-2; D might be TRBD1 (5 bases). With 4 bases removed from V and 4 bases from J, the gap between germline ends came to 14 bases. Germline values: CDR1 SGHDT, CDR2 YYEEEE. The CDR3 runs 14 residues. CDR3 loop: CASSRGQDPYGYTF. DNA of the CDR3: TGTGCCAGCAGCAGAGGACAAGACCCCTATGGCTACACCTTC.

The chain is built from TRBV5-1 and TRBJ2-5, with 7 bases aligning to TRBD1. The end of the DNA fits TRBJ2-7 better, so the J call may be wrong. Germline-derived CDR1 and CDR2 are SGHRS and YFSETQ. The CDR3 has 14 residues. CDR3 DNA sequence: TGCGCCAGCAGCCTGCAGGGGGTTTCCTACGAGCAGTACTTC. Its protein is CASSLQGVSYEQYF.